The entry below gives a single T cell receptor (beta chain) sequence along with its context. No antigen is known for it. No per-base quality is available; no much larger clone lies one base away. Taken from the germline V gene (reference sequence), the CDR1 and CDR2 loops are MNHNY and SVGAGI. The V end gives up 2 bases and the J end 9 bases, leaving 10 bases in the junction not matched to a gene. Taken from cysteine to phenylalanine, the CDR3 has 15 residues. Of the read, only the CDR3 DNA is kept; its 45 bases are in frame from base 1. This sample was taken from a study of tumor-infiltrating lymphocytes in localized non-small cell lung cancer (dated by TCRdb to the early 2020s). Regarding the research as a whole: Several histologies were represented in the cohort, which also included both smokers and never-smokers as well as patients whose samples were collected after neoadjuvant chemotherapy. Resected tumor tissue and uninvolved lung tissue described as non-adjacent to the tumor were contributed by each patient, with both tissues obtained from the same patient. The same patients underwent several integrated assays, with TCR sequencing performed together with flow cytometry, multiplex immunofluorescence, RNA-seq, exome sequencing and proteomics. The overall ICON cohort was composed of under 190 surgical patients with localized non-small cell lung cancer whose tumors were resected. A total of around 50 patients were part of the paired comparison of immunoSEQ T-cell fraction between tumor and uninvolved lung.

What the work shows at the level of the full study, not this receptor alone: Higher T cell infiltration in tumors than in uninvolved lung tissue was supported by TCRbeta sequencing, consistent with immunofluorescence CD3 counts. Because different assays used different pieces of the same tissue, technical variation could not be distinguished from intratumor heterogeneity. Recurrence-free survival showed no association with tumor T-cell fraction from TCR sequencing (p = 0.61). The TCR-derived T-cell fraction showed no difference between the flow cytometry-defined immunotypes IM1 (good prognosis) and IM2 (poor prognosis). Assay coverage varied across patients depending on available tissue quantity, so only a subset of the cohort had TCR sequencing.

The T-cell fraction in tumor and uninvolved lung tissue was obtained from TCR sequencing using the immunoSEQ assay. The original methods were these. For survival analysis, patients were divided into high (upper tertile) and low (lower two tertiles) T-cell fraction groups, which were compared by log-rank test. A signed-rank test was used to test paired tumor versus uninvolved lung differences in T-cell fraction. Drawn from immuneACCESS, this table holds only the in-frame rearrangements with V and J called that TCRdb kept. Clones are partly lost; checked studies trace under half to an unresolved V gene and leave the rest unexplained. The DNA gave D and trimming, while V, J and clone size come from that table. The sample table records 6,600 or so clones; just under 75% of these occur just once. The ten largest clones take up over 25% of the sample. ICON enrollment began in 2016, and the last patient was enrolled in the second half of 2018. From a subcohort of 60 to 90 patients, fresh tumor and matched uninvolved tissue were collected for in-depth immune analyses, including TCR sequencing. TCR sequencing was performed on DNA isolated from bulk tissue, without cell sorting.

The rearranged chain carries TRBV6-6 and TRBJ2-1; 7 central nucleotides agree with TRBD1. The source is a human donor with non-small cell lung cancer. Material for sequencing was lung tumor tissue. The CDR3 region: CASSYGRGRGSEQFF. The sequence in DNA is TGTGCCAGCAGTTACGGAAGGGGGCGAGGTAGTGAGCAGTTCTTC.